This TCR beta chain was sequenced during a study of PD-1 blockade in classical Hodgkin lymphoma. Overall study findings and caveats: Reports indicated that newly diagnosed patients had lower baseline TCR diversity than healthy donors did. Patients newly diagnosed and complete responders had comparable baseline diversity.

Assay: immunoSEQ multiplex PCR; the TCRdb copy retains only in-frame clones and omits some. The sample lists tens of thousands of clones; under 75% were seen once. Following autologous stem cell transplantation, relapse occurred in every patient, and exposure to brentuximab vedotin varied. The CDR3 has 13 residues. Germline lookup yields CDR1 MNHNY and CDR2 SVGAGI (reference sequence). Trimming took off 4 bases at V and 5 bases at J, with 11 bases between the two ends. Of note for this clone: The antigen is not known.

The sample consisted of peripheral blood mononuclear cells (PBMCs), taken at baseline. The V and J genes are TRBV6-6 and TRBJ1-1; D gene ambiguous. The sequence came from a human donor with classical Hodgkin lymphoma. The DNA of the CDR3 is TGTGCCAGCAGTTGGGCAGGAGAGACTGAAGCTTTCTTT. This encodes CASSWAGETEAFF.